The TCR beta chain under discussion was sequenced for a study of shared clonotypes between healthy human individuals. General observations from the study: Blood was the only sampled material, and tissue repertoires likely differ.

Trimming removed 3 bases at V and 5 bases at J, with 16 bases between. Germline-derived CDR1 and CDR2 are SGHVS and FQNEAQ. This CDR3 is built from 15 residues. Remarks on this clone: The antigen is not known.

Sequencing was performed with immunoSEQ multiplex PCR; in TCRdb, only in-frame clones are kept and a portion is missing. The sample yields fewer than 650,000 clones, about three quarters seen once. The chain employs TRBV7-8 and TRBJ2-5; no definite D call. This receptor was obtained from a woman aged 40 to 49 in good health. Some clones in this sample may be carry-over from other donors' samples. The sequenced material came from PBMCs. DNA for the CDR3: TGTGCCAGCAGCTTCCGAGGTCTGGAAACGGAGACCCAGTACTTC. Its translation: CASSFRGLETETQYF.